The table lists the clone carrying this T cell receptor beta chain with a count of one. The antigen is undetermined. These data are taken from a study of cytomegalovirus exposure and HLA in healthy donors. PCR primers comprised 60 Vbeta and 13 Jbeta primers. Measured with immunoSEQ multiplex PCR; TCRdb has only the in-frame clones, and not every one. The sample carries about 140,000 clones, about three quarters recorded once. The CDR3 contains 15 residues. Germline CDR1 SGHNT, CDR2 YYREEE (reference sequence). Losses at the gene ends were 4 bases for V and 12 bases for J; bases not matched to a gene: 14. Study results and limitations: Most subjects had HLA-A and HLA-B alleles reportedly predicted accurately by TCR beta sequences. Cytomegalovirus association was assigned to about 150 TCR beta chains. As a later analysis revealed, the rate of TCR association differed by HLA locus, with DRB1 most and HLA-C fewest.

Specimen: PBMCs. The clonotype originates from a young woman in good health and CMV-seronegative. The chain links TRBV5-4 to TRBJ2-3, with 10 positions matching TRBD1. The CDR3 DNA reads as TGTGCCAGCAGCCTTCCGGGGACAGGGGTCTCCCTCCAGTATTTT. Residues: CASSLPGTGVSLQYF. The whole variable domain, remainder taken from reference TRBV5-4 and TRBJ2-3, is ETGVTQSPTHLIKTRGQQVTLRCSSQSGHNTVSWYQQALGQGPQFIFQYYREEENGRGNFPPRFSGLQFPNYSSELNVNALELDDSALYLCASSLPGTGVSLQYFGPGTRLTVL.